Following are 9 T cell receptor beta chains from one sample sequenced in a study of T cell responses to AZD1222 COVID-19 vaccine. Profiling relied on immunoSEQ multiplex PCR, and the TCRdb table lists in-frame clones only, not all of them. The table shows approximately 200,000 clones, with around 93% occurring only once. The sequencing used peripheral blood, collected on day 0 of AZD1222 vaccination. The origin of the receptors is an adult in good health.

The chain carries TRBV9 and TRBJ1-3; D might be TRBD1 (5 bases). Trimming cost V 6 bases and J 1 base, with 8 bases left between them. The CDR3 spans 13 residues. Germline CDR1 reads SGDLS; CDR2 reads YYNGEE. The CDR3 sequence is CASKGNSGNTIYF. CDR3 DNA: TGTGCCAGCAAGGGGAATTCTGGAAACACCATATATTTT.

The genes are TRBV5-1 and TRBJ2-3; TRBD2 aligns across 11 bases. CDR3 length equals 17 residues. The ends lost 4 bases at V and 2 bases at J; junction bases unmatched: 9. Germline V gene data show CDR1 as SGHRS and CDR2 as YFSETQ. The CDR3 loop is CASSEGLAGLLTDTQYF. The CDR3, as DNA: TGCGCCAGCAGCGAAGGACTAGCGGGCCTCCTCACAGATACGCAGTATTTT.

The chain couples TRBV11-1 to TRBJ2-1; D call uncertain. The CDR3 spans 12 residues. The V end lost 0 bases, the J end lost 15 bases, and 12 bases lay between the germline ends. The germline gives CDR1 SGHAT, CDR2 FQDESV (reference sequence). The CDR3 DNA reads TGTGCCAGCAGCTTAGCGGGTAATACCGGGTTCTTC. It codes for CASSLAGNTGFF.

CDR3 sequence: CATRDGGRNEQFF. CDR3 nucleotide sequence: TGTGCCACCCGGGACGGGGGGCGAAATGAGCAGTTCTTC. The J gene is TRBJ2-1, the V gene TRBV24-1; perhaps TRBD2 as D (7 bases). In germline, CDR1 is KGHDR, CDR2 SFDVKD. Between the trimmed V and J ends, which lost 9 bases and 7 bases, there was a span of 15 bases. This CDR3 is built from 13 residues.

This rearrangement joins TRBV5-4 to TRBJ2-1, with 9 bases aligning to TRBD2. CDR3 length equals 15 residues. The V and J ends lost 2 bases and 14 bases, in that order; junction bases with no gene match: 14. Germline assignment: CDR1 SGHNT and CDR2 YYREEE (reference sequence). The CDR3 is CASSFRGRASIGEFF. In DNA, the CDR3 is TGTGCCAGCAGCTTCCGCGGGAGGGCCTCCATCGGCGAGTTCTTC.

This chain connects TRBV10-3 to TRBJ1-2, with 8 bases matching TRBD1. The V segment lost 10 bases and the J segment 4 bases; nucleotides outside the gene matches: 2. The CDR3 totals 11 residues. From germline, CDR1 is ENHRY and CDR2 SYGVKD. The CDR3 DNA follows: TGTGCCACCACAGGGGGCTATGGCTACACCTTC. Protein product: CATTGGYGYTF.

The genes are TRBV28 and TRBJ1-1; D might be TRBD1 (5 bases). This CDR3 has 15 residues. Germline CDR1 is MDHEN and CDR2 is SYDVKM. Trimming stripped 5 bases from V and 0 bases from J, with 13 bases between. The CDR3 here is CASSLPPGMNTEAFF. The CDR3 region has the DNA TGTGCCAGCAGTCTTCCCCCAGGGATGAACACTGAAGCTTTCTTT.

The CDR3 DNA follows: TGTGCCAGCAGCTTAGAGGTGGGACAGTCCTACGAGCAGTACTTC. Residues: CASSLEVGQSYEQYF. The V gene is TRBV11-2, the J gene TRBJ2-7; 7 bases are a match to TRBD1. With V trimmed by 0 bases and J by 1 base, 3 bases remained unmatched. This CDR3 has 15 residues. Germline CDR1 SGHAT, CDR2 FQNNGV.

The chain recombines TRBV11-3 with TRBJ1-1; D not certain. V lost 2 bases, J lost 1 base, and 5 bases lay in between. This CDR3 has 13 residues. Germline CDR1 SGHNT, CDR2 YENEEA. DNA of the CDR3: TGTGCCAGCAGCTTACACCCGAACACTGAAGCTTTCTTT. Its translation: CASSLHPNTEAFF.